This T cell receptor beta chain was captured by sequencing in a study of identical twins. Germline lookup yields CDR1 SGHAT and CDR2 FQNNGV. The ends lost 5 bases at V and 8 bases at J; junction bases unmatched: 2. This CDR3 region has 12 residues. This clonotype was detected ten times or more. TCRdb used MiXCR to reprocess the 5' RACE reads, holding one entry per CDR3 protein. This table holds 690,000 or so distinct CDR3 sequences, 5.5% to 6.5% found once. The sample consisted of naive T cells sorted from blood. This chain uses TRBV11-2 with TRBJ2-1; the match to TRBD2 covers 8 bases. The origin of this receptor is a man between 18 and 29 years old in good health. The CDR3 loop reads CASSTGGDEQFF. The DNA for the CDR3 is TGTGCCAGCAGCACCGGGGGGGATGAGCAGTTCTTC.